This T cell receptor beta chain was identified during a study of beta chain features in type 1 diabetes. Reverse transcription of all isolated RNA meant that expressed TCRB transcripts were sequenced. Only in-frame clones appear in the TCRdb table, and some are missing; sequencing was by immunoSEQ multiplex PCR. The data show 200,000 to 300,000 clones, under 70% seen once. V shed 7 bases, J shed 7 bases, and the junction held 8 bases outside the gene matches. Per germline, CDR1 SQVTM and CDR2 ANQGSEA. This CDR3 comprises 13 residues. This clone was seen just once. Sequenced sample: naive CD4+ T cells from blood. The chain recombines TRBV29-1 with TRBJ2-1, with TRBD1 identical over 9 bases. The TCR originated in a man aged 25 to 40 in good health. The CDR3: CSGRDRERNEQFF. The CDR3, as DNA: TGCAGCGGCCGGGACAGGGAGCGGAATGAGCAGTTCTTC.